These 13 T cell receptor beta chains originate from one sample sequenced in a study of naive and memory T cell subsets. These receptors' targets are unknown. Both TRBC1 and TRBC2 were covered by a beta constant-region primer of two equimolar oligonucleotides. The ligated cDNA underwent four PCR rounds using SP2 and nested alpha and beta constant-region primers. TCRdb called the UMI-ligation and nested PCR reads again in MiXCR, with one record for every CDR3 protein. The data contain approximately 150,000 distinct CDR3 sequences, approximately 22% of them singletons. General observations from the study: Possibly reflecting memory cells re-expressing CD45RA, a few larger clonotypes occurred in naive repertoires, especially CD8.

Sequencing used naive CD4+ T cells from blood. The receptor source for this set is a human donor in good health.

The chain joins TRBV4-1 to TRBJ2-7; perhaps D is TRBD1 or TRBD2 (5 bases each). This CDR3 comprises 17 residues. Germline lookup yields CDR1 MGHRA and CDR2 YSYEKL. With 1 base removed from V and 3 bases from J, the gap between germline ends came to 19 bases. The CDR3 DNA reads as TGCGCCAGCAGCCAAGCCGGGGACCCCAAAGCCCTCTACGAGCAGTACTTC. Protein: CASSQAGDPKALYEQYF.

This clonotype was picked up many times. The chain employs TRBV6-5 and TRBJ1-4; perhaps TRBD1 as D (6 bases). CDR1 is MNHEY, CDR2 SVGAGI, per germline. The CDR3 has 14 residues. The V and J ends lost 5 bases and 2 bases respectively, with 9 bases between them. CDR3: CASSPGATNEKLFF. Written as DNA, the CDR3 is TGTGCCAGCAGTCCAGGGGCTACTAATGAAAAACTGTTTTTT.

This clonotype was counted only a few times. V is TRBV7-2 and J is TRBJ1-2, with D hard to call. Germline V lookup: CDR1 SGHTA, CDR2 FQGNSA. V was trimmed by 2 bases and J by 8 bases, leaving 12 bases between them. The CDR3 is 13 residues long. CDR3 bases: TGTGCCAGCAGCTTAAACGCAGGAAGAGGCTACACCTTC. Translation: CASSLNAGRGYTF.

This clonotype appeared once. The chain employs TRBV6-2 or TRBV6-3 and TRBJ1-5; unclear D gene. V gave up 5 bases and J gave up 2 bases, with 13 bases separating them. The CDR3 sequence is 15 residues long. Germline values: CDR1 MNHEY, CDR2 SVGEGT. DNA of the CDR3: TGTGCCAGCAGTAATAGGGTGATTGGCAATCAGCCCCAGCATTTT. Protein: CASSNRVIGNQPQHF.

This rearrangement joins TRBV4-2 to TRBJ2-6; 8 bases are shared with TRBD1. The CDR3 has 18 amino acids. Trimming cost V 0 bases and J 0 bases; bases outside gene matches: 4. Germline values: CDR1 LGHNA, CDR2 YNFKEQ. The CDR3: CASSQDSGQVSGANVLTF. CDR3 coding DNA: TGTGCCAGCAGCCAAGATTCGGGACAGGTCTCTGGGGCCAACGTCCTGACTTTC.

The chain employs TRBV29-1 and TRBJ2-7; D gene ambiguous. Deletions cut 4 bases from V and 3 bases from J, with 13 bases between. The CDR3 is 13 residues long. CDR1 SQVTM and CDR2 ANQGSEA come from the germline V gene. CDR3 coding DNA: TGCAGCGTTGGGCAGAAGTATAACTACGAGCAGTACTTC. It yields the protein CSVGQKYNYEQYF.

The V call is TRBV5-4, the J call TRBJ2-1, with 11 positions matching TRBD2. The CDR3 has 16 residues. V was clipped by 0 bases and J by 9 bases; unmatched bases: 8. Looked up from germline, CDR1 is SGHNT and CDR2 is YYREEE (reference sequence). The CDR3 region is CASSLGLFGTSGEQFF. The CDR3 DNA sequence: TGTGCCAGCAGCTTGGGGTTGTTCGGGACTAGCGGTGAGCAGTTCTTC.

This clonotype was seen a handful of times. The chain has TRBV28 and TRBJ2-4; D unclear. Germline CDR1 reads MDHEN; CDR2 reads SYDVKM. Trimming took 2 bases from V and 0 from J, leaving 11 bases between them. The CDR3 length is 16 residues. The CDR3 nucleotides read TGTGCCAGCAGTTTAGGGCGGAATCTAGCCAAAAACATTCAGTACTTC. Amino acids: CASSLGRNLAKNIQYF. Full variable domain (missing parts from reference TRBV28 and TRBJ2-4): DVKVTQSSRYLVKRTGEKVFLECVQDMDHENMFWYRQDPGLGLRLIYFSYDVKMKEKGDIPEGYSVSREKKERFSLILESASTNQTSMYLCASSLGRNLAKNIQYFGAGTRLSVL.

V usage is TRBV20-1 and J usage is TRBJ2-7; 9 bases are a match to TRBD1. J gave up 12 bases and V 3 bases, and 15 bases lay outside the gene matches. Germline V gene sequence: CDR1 DFQATT, CDR2 SNEGSKA (reference sequence). The CDR3 spans 14 residues. The CDR3 spells CSARGRGQGQFSYF. CDR3 DNA: TGCAGTGCTAGGGGCCGGGGACAGGGCCAATTCTCGTACTTC.

CDR3 region: CASSSFPGQGDGYTF. The CDR3 region has the DNA TGTGCCAGCAGCTCGTTCCCGGGACAGGGGGATGGCTACACCTTC. V and J are TRBV7-2 and TRBJ1-2; TRBD1 matches at 11 bases. This CDR3 has 15 amino acids. Germline V gene sequence: CDR1 SGHTA, CDR2 FQGNSA. Trimming removed 4 bases from V and 6 bases from J; junction bases left unmatched: 7.

This chain links TRBV7-6 with TRBJ2-1, with a tentative D call TRBD2 (6 bases). Germline lookup yields CDR1 SGHVS and CDR2 FNYEAQ. The CDR3 contains 19 residues. V was trimmed by 1 base and J by 7 bases, leaving 26 bases between them. The CDR3 bases are TGTGCCAGCAGCTTAGACACCAAAACAGGAGGGCGGGTGTGGAATGAGCAGTTCTTC. Its translation is CASSLDTKTGGRVWNEQFF. Full variable domain (remainder filled in from reference TRBV7-6 and TRBJ2-1): GAGVSQSPRYKVTKRGQDVALRCDPISGHVSLYWYRQALGQGPEFLTYFNYEAQQDKSGLPNDRFSAERPEGSISTLTIQRTEQRDSAMYRCASSLDTKTGGRVWNEQFFGPGTRLTVL.

The rearrangement links TRBV7-2 to TRBJ2-7, with 10 bases fitting TRBD2. The V gene's germline CDR1 is SGHTA and CDR2 FQGNSA. J gave up 7 bases and V 3 bases, and 9 bases lay outside the gene matches. CDR3 length equals 15 residues. CDR3 protein: CASSFTGTSVGEQYF. In DNA form, the CDR3 reads TGTGCCAGCAGCTTTACAGGGACTAGCGTTGGGGAGCAGTACTTC.

This clonotype came up a few times. The V and J genes are TRBV6-5 and TRBJ1-1; 9 nucleotides line up with TRBD1. V lost 5 bases, J lost 1 base, and 8 bases stayed unmatched. The CDR3 runs to 16 residues. CDR1 and CDR2 from the germline V gene are MNHEY and SVGAGI. The CDR3 region has the DNA TGTGCCAGCAGTCCCCGGGGACAGGGTAGGAACACTGAAGCTTTCTTT. Amino acid sequence: CASSPRGQGRNTEAFF.